Shown below are 16 T cell receptor beta chains from a single sample sequenced in a study of lymphopenia after photon versus proton radiotherapy. Clones were sequenced by immunoSEQ multiplex PCR, and TCRdb holds only the in-frame ones, with some missing. The table lists 83,000 or so clones, about 83% of them singletons. Sequenced material: peripheral blood, taken from a patient treated with proton-based radiotherapy. Every receptor here comes from a man in his sixties with pancreatic cancer.

The DNA for the CDR3 is TGTGCCAGCAGTGAATATCCCCTCGGCTATGGCTACACCTTC. Its translation: CASSEYPLGYGYTF. The chain employs TRBV6-1 and TRBJ1-2; D remains unclear. The CDR3 spans 14 residues. The V gene lost 2 bases and the J gene lost 4 bases, with 11 bases spanning the gap. CDR1 and CDR2 (germline): MNHNS, SASEGT.

The genes are TRBV5-1 and TRBJ1-1; 7 bases agree with TRBD1. This CDR3 region has 14 residues. The V gene end was trimmed by 2 bases and the J gene end by 6 bases; junction bases not matched to a gene: 7. Germline CDR1 reads SGHRS; CDR2 reads YFSETQ. The CDR3 sequence: CASSFSQGLAEAFF. The CDR3 bases are TGCGCCAGCAGCTTTTCACAGGGGCTGGCTGAAGCTTTCTTT.

The chain uses TRBV7-3 and TRBJ2-2; 7 positions agree with TRBD2. Germline CDR1 SGHTA, CDR2 FQGTGA. The CDR3 is made up of 15 amino acids. V lost 4 bases and J lost 2; bases outside the gene matches: 4. CDR3 sequence reads: CASSSSSGNTGELFF. The CDR3 DNA reads TGTGCCAGCAGCTCCTCTAGCGGAAACACCGGGGAGCTGTTTTTT.

V gene TRBV23-1 combines with J gene TRBJ2-2; tentative D call: TRBD2 (5 bases). TRBV23-1 is identified as an open reading frame with a role that is uncertain. The CDR3 consists of 17 residues. V shed 2 bases and J shed 7 bases, with 20 bases lying between them. CDR3 bases: TGCGCCAGCAGTCAAGTGGCGGACTCGCCGCTCGGCGGGGAGCTGTTTTTT. Translated, it gives CASSQVADSPLGGELFF.

The rearrangement joins TRBV28 to TRBJ2-7; 7 nucleotides match TRBD1. V shed 5 bases, J shed 4 bases, and the junction held 11 bases outside the gene matches. The CDR3 has 15 amino acids. Germline lookup yields CDR1 MDHEN and CDR2 SYDVKM. This CDR3 is CASSIFYRGQYEQYF. CDR3 DNA: TGTGCCAGCAGTATATTTTACAGGGGTCAGTACGAGCAGTACTTC.

The chain uses TRBV12-5 and TRBJ1-1; D gene ambiguous. In germline, CDR1 is LGHNT, CDR2 FRNRAP. The CDR3 runs 13 residues. Deletions cut 1 base from V and 2 bases from J, with 5 bases between. The DNA of the CDR3 is TGTGCTAGTGGTTTGGCCTTTAACACTGAAGCTTTCTTT. Its translation: CASGLAFNTEAFF.

This rearrangement joins TRBV18 to TRBJ2-1; 9 bases match TRBD2. V dropped 3 bases and J dropped 6; count of bases not matched to a gene: 3. Germline V gene data show CDR1 as KGHSH and CDR2 as LQKENI. This CDR3 comprises 14 residues. The CDR3 loop reads CASSPGLAGNEQFF. The CDR3 coding sequence is TGTGCCAGCTCACCGGGACTAGCCGGCAATGAGCAGTTCTTC. Based on the CDR3 plus reference TRBV18 and TRBJ2-1, the full variable domain is NAGVMQNPRHLVRRRGQEARLRCSPMKGHSHVYWYRQLPEEGLKFMVYLQKENIIDESGMPKERFSAEFPKEGPSILRIQQVVRGDSAAYFCASSPGLAGNEQFFGPGTRLTVL.

The chain is built from TRBV11-3 and TRBJ2-1; 9 bases are shared with TRBD2. V shed 7 bases and J 13 bases; nucleotides not matched to a gene: 11. Germline V gives CDR1 SGHNT, CDR2 YENEEA. The CDR3 length is 13 residues. The CDR3 reads CASTTGTSSPQFF. The CDR3, as DNA: TGTGCCAGCACCACCGGGACTAGCTCCCCTCAGTTCTTC. Together with reference TRBV11-3 and TRBJ2-1, the CDR3 gives the full variable domain: EAGVVQSPRYKIIEKKQPVAFWCNPISGHNTLYWYLQNLGQGPELLIRYENEEAVDDSQLPKDRFSAERLKGVDSTLKIQPAELGDSAVYLCASTTGTSSPQFFGPGTRLTVL.

This clone was seen a handful of times. The DNA for the CDR3 is TGTGCCAGCAGCCCCTTGTTGGGGGACGATCAGCCCCAGCATTTT. Protein sequence: CASSPLLGDDQPQHF. This rearrangement joins TRBV28 to TRBJ1-5, with D possibly TRBD1 on 5 matching bases. CDR3 length: 15 residues. V was trimmed by 6 bases and J by 5 bases, leaving 17 bases between them. CDR1 and CDR2 (germline): MDHEN, SYDVKM.

J is TRBJ2-3 and V is TRBV27; 7 positions agree with TRBD1. V was clipped by 3 bases and J by 1 base; unmatched bases: 13. From germline, CDR1 is MNHEY and CDR2 SMNVEV (reference sequence). The CDR3 has 18 residues. This CDR3 is CASSFTPGQMPGTDTQYF. The CDR3 DNA is TGTGCCAGCAGTTTCACTCCGGGACAGATGCCCGGCACAGATACGCAGTATTTT.

The genes are TRBV15 and TRBJ1-3; D not certain. This CDR3 comprises 14 residues. Deletions cut 5 bases from V and 0 bases from J, with 8 bases between. CDR1 and CDR2 (germline): LNHNV, YYDKDF (reference sequence). The CDR3 loop is CATSVSPSGNTIYF. The CDR3 DNA is TGTGCCACCAGCGTCTCCCCCTCTGGAAACACCATATATTTT.

The CDR3 protein is CAWRKQGTYEQYF. The CDR3 DNA is TGTGCCTGGAGAAAACAGGGAACCTACGAGCAGTACTTC. The chain joins TRBV30 to TRBJ2-7; perhaps TRBD1 as D (6 bases). CDR3 length equals 13 residues. Deletions cut 3 bases from V and 2 bases from J, with 11 bases between. Germline V lookup: CDR1 GTSNPN, CDR2 SVGIG (reference sequence).

The V call is TRBV5-1, the J call TRBJ1-3; D unclear. The CDR3 length is 14 residues. Deletions cut 2 bases from V and 8 bases from J, with 14 bases between. Germline CDR1 SGHRS, CDR2 YFSETQ. The CDR3 protein is CASSLARGGDTIYF. For the CDR3, the DNA is TGCGCCAGCAGCTTAGCCCGGGGAGGAGACACCATATATTTT.

The chain uses TRBV16 and TRBJ2-1; TRBD2 might be the D (5 bases). Trimming left V 2 bases short and J 0 bases short, with 14 bases between. Per the germline V gene, CDR1 is KGHSY and CDR2 is FQNENV. The CDR3 totals 17 residues. Here the CDR3 DNA reads TGTGCCAGCAGCCAAGGATTAGCGCAGAGCTCCTACAATGAGCAGTTCTTC. Translating gives CASSQGLAQSSYNEQFF.

This clone has just one count. This rearrangement joins TRBV29-1 to TRBJ2-5; D remains ambiguous. Trimming removed 4 bases at V and 5 bases at J, with 5 bases between. CDR1 SQVTM and CDR2 ANQGSEA come from the germline V gene. The CDR3 runs to 10 residues. CDR3: CSVGLETQYF. The CDR3 nucleotides read TGCAGCGTTGGTTTGGAGACCCAGTACTTC.

The V and J genes are TRBV7-9 and TRBJ2-1; possibly TRBD1 for D (5 bases). The length of the CDR3 is 15 residues. The germline CDR1 and CDR2 sequences are SEHNR and FQNEAQ (reference sequence). V was cut by 6 bases and J by 4 bases, with 16 bases left in between. CDR3 loop: CASSPRQGVYNEQFF. The CDR3 region has the DNA TGTGCCAGCAGTCCACGACAAGGGGTTTACAATGAGCAGTTCTTC.